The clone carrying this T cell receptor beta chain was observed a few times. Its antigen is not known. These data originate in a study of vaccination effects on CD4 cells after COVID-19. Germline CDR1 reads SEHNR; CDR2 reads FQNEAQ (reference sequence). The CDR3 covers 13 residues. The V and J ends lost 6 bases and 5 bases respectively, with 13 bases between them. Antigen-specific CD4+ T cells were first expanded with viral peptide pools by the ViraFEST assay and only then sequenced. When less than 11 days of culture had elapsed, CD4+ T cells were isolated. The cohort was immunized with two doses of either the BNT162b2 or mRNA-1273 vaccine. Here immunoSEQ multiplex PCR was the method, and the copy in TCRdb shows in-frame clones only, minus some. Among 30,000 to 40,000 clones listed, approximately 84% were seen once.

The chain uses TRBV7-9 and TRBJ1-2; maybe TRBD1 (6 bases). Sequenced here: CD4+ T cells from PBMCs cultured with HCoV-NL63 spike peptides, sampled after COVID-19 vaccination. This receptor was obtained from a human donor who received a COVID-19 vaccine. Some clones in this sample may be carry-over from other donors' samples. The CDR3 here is CASSFTGIYGYTF. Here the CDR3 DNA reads TGTGCCAGCAGTTTCACAGGGATTTATGGCTACACCTTC.